The rows below give T cell receptor beta chains drawn from one sample of a study of T cells of healthy individuals. TCRdb reanalysed the 5' RACE reads using MiXCR and keeps one entry per CDR3 protein. Of about 60,000 distinct CDR3 sequences listed, 15% to 20% are singletons. These receptors were collected from a human donor in good health. Both conserved end residues are part of each CDR3. Each record gives: CDR3 protein, CDR3 DNA, J gene, D gene, V gene, clone size. The D gene is left open where the match is weak. Clone size is shown for a subset of rows, as once, few, many or a class of expanded clone.

CDR3: CAISGGRASNSNQPQHF
DNA: TGTGCCATCAGCGGCGGCAGGGCCTCCAATAGCAATCAGCCCCAGCATTTT
J: TRBJ1-5
D: -
V: TRBV10-3
size: many

CDR3: CASSQPGQNYGYTF
DNA: TGCGCCAGCAGCCAGCCGGGACAGAACTATGGCTACACCTTC
J: TRBJ1-2
D: TRBD1
V: TRBV4-1
size: many

CDR3: CASSPRTIAEAFF
DNA: TGTGCCAGCAGCCCCCGGACGATCGCTGAAGCTTTCTTT
J: TRBJ1-1
D: -
V: TRBV3-1
size: many

CDR3: CASSIATGLTEAFF
DNA: TGTGCCAGCAGTATCGCAACAGGGTTGACTGAAGCTTTCTTT
J: TRBJ1-1
D: -
V: TRBV27
size: many

CDR3: CASGVTSLYEQYF
DNA: TGTGCCAGCGGAGTGACTAGTCTCTACGAGCAGTACTTC
J: TRBJ2-7
D: -
V: TRBV7-3
size: few

CDR3: CSAALSTVNTEAFF
DNA: TGCAGTGCGGCCCTCTCGACAGTGAACACTGAAGCTTTCTTT
J: TRBJ1-1
D: -
V: TRBV20-1
size: -

CDR3: CASSPQGTTEAFF
DNA: TGTGCCAGCTCACCACAGGGTACCACTGAAGCTTTCTTT
J: TRBJ1-1
D: -
V: TRBV18
size: -

CDR3: CASSLGLVYEQYF
DNA: TGTGCCAGCAGCTTGGGCCTTGTATACGAGCAGTACTTC
J: TRBJ2-7
D: -
V: TRBV5-6
size: -

CDR3: CASSLVSGGGMDEQFF
DNA: TGTGCCAGCAGCTTAGTTTCAGGGGGAGGGATGGATGAGCAGTTCTTC
J: TRBJ2-1
D: -
V: TRBV7-9
size: many

CDR3: CASKATGGASEKLFF
DNA: TGCGCCAGCAAAGCCACAGGGGGCGCGAGTGAAAAACTGTTTTTT
J: TRBJ1-4
D: TRBD1
V: TRBV5-1
size: few

CDR3: CAISERQTHYEQYF
DNA: TGTGCCATCAGTGAGCGACAGACGCACTACGAGCAGTACTTC
J: TRBJ2-7
D: -
V: TRBV10-3
size: many

CDR3: CASTETRLAGVETQYF
DNA: TGTGCCAGCACCGAGACTAGACTAGCGGGAGTGGAGACCCAGTACTTC
J: TRBJ2-5
D: TRBD2
V: TRBV11-1
size: -

CDR3: CATSRTGLRNQPQHF
DNA: TGTGCCACCAGCAGGACAGGTCTCCGCAATCAGCCCCAGCATTTT
J: TRBJ1-5
D: -
V: TRBV15
size: many

CDR3: CASSVGTGGGNEQFF
DNA: TGCGCCAGCAGCGTCGGGACAGGGGGCGGCAATGAGCAGTTCTTC
J: TRBJ2-1
D: TRBD1
V: TRBV5-1
size: -

CDR3: CASGGLQGLGTIYF
DNA: TGTGCCTCCGGGGGCCTCCAGGGGCTGGGCACCATATATTTT
J: TRBJ1-3
D: -
V: TRBV11-2
size: -

CDR3: CASSESIYEQYF
DNA: TGTGCCAGCAGTGAATCCATCTACGAGCAGTACTTC
J: TRBJ2-7
D: -
V: TRBV2
size: -

CDR3: CASSSAGVETQYF
DNA: TGTGCCAGCAGCTCCGCAGGGGTGGAGACCCAGTACTTC
J: TRBJ2-5
D: -
V: TRBV7-9
size: many

CDR3: CASSTGTNSFGGDTQYF
DNA: TGCGCCAGCAGCACTGGGACGAATTCATTTGGTGGAGATACGCAGTATTTT
J: TRBJ2-3
D: -
V: TRBV5-1
size: few

CDR3: CSARDITNYGYTF
DNA: TGCAGTGCTAGAGACATAACTAACTATGGCTACACCTTC
J: TRBJ1-2
D: -
V: TRBV20-1
size: many

CDR3: CASSVGTGSTNEKLFF
DNA: TGTGCCAGCAGCGTAGGGACAGGGTCAACTAATGAAAAACTGTTTTTT
J: TRBJ1-4
D: TRBD1
V: TRBV9
size: many

CDR3: CASSLSGRGIYGYTF
DNA: TGTGCCAGCAGTTTATCCGGCAGGGGGATCTATGGCTACACCTTC
J: TRBJ1-2
D: TRBD1
V: TRBV27
size: few

CDR3: CSARADDRANYTF
DNA: TGCAGTGCTAGGGCTGACGACAGGGCAAACTACACCTTC
J: TRBJ1-2
D: TRBD1
V: TRBV20-1
size: many

CDR3: CSARVGVEGYTF
DNA: TGCAGTGCTAGAGTCGGAGTTGAAGGCTACACCTTC
J: TRBJ1-2
D: -
V: TRBV20-1
size: -

CDR3: CASSYSGGGGYEQYF
DNA: TGTGCCAGCAGTTACTCAGGGGGAGGGGGCTACGAGCAGTACTTC
J: TRBJ2-7
D: -
V: TRBV6-5
size: -

CDR3: CASSLREQETQYF
DNA: TGTGCCAGCAGTCTCCGGGAACAAGAGACCCAGTACTTC
J: TRBJ2-5
D: -
V: TRBV12-3/TRBV12-4
size: -

CDR3: CASSLTHLEAADTQYF
DNA: TGTGCCAGCAGCTTAACCCATTTGGAGGCGGCAGATACGCAGTATTTT
J: TRBJ2-3
D: -
V: TRBV7-3
size: many

CDR3: CASSQTSGVQGEQFF
DNA: TGTGCCAGCAGCCAGACTAGCGGGGTCCAAGGTGAGCAGTTCTTC
J: TRBJ2-1
D: TRBD2
V: TRBV11-2
size: many

CDR3: CASSLIGLAATNEQFF
DNA: TGTGCCAGCAGTTTGATCGGACTAGCGGCAACCAATGAGCAGTTCTTC
J: TRBJ2-1
D: TRBD2
V: TRBV12-3/TRBV12-4
size: few

CDR3: CASQKGLAGEQFF
DNA: TGTGCCAGTCAAAAGGGACTAGCGGGGGAGCAGTTCTTC
J: TRBJ2-1
D: TRBD2
V: TRBV6-2/TRBV6-3
size: -

CDR3: CASSLLGGTDYGYTF
DNA: TGTGCCAGCAGCTTACTCGGGGGGACAGACTATGGCTACACCTTC
J: TRBJ1-2
D: TRBD1
V: TRBV7-3
size: -

CDR3: CASSLFLDTEAFF
DNA: TGTGCCAGCAGCTTATTCCTTGACACTGAAGCTTTCTTT
J: TRBJ1-1
D: -
V: TRBV7-3
size: -

CDR3: CASRPDRDSYEQYF
DNA: TGCGCCAGCAGACCCGACAGGGATTCCTACGAGCAGTACTTC
J: TRBJ2-7
D: TRBD1
V: TRBV5-1
size: -

CDR3: CASSQVGQGTGYTF
DNA: TGCGCCAGCAGCCAAGTGGGACAGGGTACTGGCTACACCTTC
J: TRBJ1-2
D: TRBD1
V: TRBV4-1
size: many